Presented here are 7 T cell receptor beta chains from one specimen sequenced in a study of blood T cells in healthy people across ages. With a J-beta primer mix and a sample-barcoded 5' primer, a second PCR ran 7 to 11 cycles. TCRdb redid the calling of the 5' RACE reads with MiXCR, one entry per CDR3 protein. The repertoire holds 1.5 million to 2 million distinct CDR3 sequences, with more than 35% as singletons. Input material: blood. The source of these receptors is a human donor in good health.

For this clonotype: An end of the junction differs from the germline gene, which may be a read error. V and J are TRBV12-3 or TRBV12-4 and TRBJ2-1; D is unclear. This CDR3 comprises 13 residues. The CDR3 loop reads CASRLGRVYEQFF. CDR3 nucleotide sequence: TGTGCCAGCAGGTTAGGACGGGTTTACGAGCAGTTCTTC.

The gene calls are TRBV4-3 and TRBJ1-2, with D tentatively TRBD1 (5 bases). Trimming took 4 bases from V and 4 from J, leaving 19 bases between them. The CDR3 runs to 16 residues. Germline V gives CDR1 LGHNA, CDR2 YSLEER. The CDR3: CASSLAGDRQPYGYTF. DNA for the CDR3: TGCGCCAGCAGCCTAGCCGGAGACAGACAACCCTATGGCTACACCTTC.

The chain recombines TRBV27 with TRBJ2-4; a possible D gene is TRBD2 (5 bases). The ends were cut back, 2 bases at V and 10 bases at J, with 18 bases in the middle. Germline V gives CDR1 MNHEY, CDR2 SMNVEV (reference sequence). The CDR3 loop spans 15 amino acids. The CDR3 protein is CASSLIPSGSRIQYF. CDR3 in DNA: TGTGCCAGCAGTTTAATCCCCTCGGGATCAAGGATTCAGTACTTC.

CDR3 nucleotides: TGCGCCAGCAGCCAAGATCTCTGGGACGGCTCCTACGAGCAGTACTTC. Amino acid sequence: CASSQDLWDGSYEQYF. The chain recombines TRBV4-3 with TRBJ2-7, with D perhaps assigned TRBD1 or TRBD2 (5 bases each). This CDR3 has 16 residues. Germline CDR1 and CDR2: LGHNA and YSLEER. The germline V and J ends were trimmed by 0 bases and 0 bases, with 12 bases remaining between them.

This chain joins TRBV7-9 and TRBJ2-3; D remains ambiguous. Germline CDR1 is SEHNR and CDR2 is FQNEAQ (reference sequence). The length of the CDR3 is 15 residues. V shed 6 bases and J shed 4 bases, with 17 bases lying between them. This CDR3 is CASRPPIRAADTQYF. The CDR3 DNA reads TGTGCCAGCAGGCCCCCCATACGGGCGGCAGATACGCAGTATTTT.

V and J are TRBV7-8 and TRBJ1-6; D might be TRBD1 (6 bases). Trimming took off 1 base at V and 6 bases at J, with 13 bases between the two ends. This CDR3 has 16 residues. In germline, CDR1 is SGHVS, CDR2 FQNEAQ. CDR3 residues: CASSLVMAGVNSPLHF. Written as DNA, the CDR3 is TGTGCCAGCAGCTTAGTTATGGCAGGGGTTAATTCACCCCTCCACTTT. Filled out from reference TRBV7-8 and TRBJ1-6, the complete variable domain reads GAGVSQSPRYKVAKRGQDVALRCDPISGHVSLFWYQQALGQGPEFLTYFQNEAQLDKSGLPSDRFFAERPEGSVSTLKIQRTQQEDSAVYLCASSLVMAGVNSPLHFGNGTRLTVT.

The chain employs TRBV27 and TRBJ2-3, with D unresolved. The germline V gene encodes CDR1 MNHEY and CDR2 SMNVEV (reference sequence). V was clipped by 1 base and J by 5 bases, with 7 bases between them. The CDR3 is made up of 13 amino acids. In DNA, the CDR3 is TGTGCCAGCAGTTTATGGTACGGAGATACGCAGTATTTT. It encodes CASSLWYGDTQYF.